Each of the 20 T cell receptor beta chains below was sequenced from the same sample in a study of cytomegalovirus exposure and HLA in healthy donors (dated by TCRdb to about 2017). The library relied on the immunoSEQ multiplex PCR assay. The multiplex PCR relied on a mix of 60 forward primers for TCR Vbeta segments and 13 reverse primers for TCR Jbeta segments. Held by TCRdb, this immuneACCESS table contains in-frame sequences only and omits some clones. Under half of the omission traces to an unresolved V gene where checked; the cause of the rest is unknown. Recorded for this sample are just over 200,000 clones; under 85% of them occurred a single time. The biggest ten clones account for 1.7% of the sample. The sequencing input was PBMCs. The receptors were gathered from a man aged 45-65 years in good health and CMV-seronegative.

The DNA of the CDR3 is TGTGCCAGCAGCCGGGGACTAGCGGGTTGGGAGCAGTACTTC. It is translated as CASSRGLAGWEQYF. J is TRBJ2-7 and V is TRBV14; 12 positions match TRBD2. This CDR3 region has 14 residues. V shed 4 bases and J 7 bases; nucleotides not matched to a gene: 5. From germline, CDR1 is SGHDN and CDR2 FVKESK.

V gene TRBV5-1 combines with J gene TRBJ2-5, with D possibly being TRBD2 (6 bases). The CDR3 spans 14 residues. Between the trimmed V and J ends, which lost 3 bases and 5 bases, there was a span of 14 bases. Germline V CDR1 and CDR2: SGHRS, YFSETQ. The CDR3 spells CASSSTSRGETQYF. The DNA of the CDR3 is TGCGCCAGCAGCTCGACCTCCCGGGGGGAGACCCAGTACTTC.

This chain links TRBV6-1 with TRBJ2-7, with TRBD1 matching over 10 bases. Germline assignment: CDR1 MNHNS and CDR2 SASEGT. The junction had 6 bases not matched to a gene; V was cut back by 6 bases and J by 4 bases. This CDR3 is 14 amino acids long. CDR3: CASRFGTGEYEQYF. The CDR3 DNA is TGTGCCAGCAGGTTTGGGACAGGGGAATACGAGCAGTACTTC.

The chain has TRBV27 and TRBJ2-7; weak D call: TRBD2 (6 bases). Germline CDR1 reads MNHEY; CDR2 reads SMNVEV (reference sequence). Trimming stripped 0 bases from V and 9 bases from J, with 12 bases between. The CDR3 is made up of 13 amino acids. CDR3 nucleotides: TGTGCCAGCAGTTTATCGAACTCCGGGGGGCAGTACTTC. This codes for CASSLSNSGGQYF.

The chain joins TRBV7-2 to TRBJ2-5, with 7 nucleotides matching TRBD1. The CDR3 has 14 amino acids. Germline V gene sequence: CDR1 SGHTA, CDR2 FQGNSA. The junction had 6 bases not matched to a gene; V was cut back by 5 bases and J by 3 bases. The chain's CDR3 is CASSRSGTEETQYF. CDR3 nucleotides: TGTGCCAGCAGCCGGTCGGGGACAGAAGAGACCCAGTACTTC.

The V call is TRBV5-1, the J call TRBJ2-1; D is perhaps TRBD2 (5 bases). Germline CDR1 and CDR2: SGHRS and YFSETQ. Deletions cut 5 bases from V and 2 bases from J, with 17 bases between. The CDR3 totals 16 residues. DNA for the CDR3: TGCGCCAGCAGTTCCCATCCGGGGATTGCCTACAATGAGCAGTTCTTC. Its translation: CASSSHPGIAYNEQFF.

The chain employs TRBV10-2 and TRBJ2-3; D possibly corresponds to TRBD2 (6 bases). The CDR3 runs 12 residues. Trimming stripped 10 bases from V and 4 bases from J, with 12 bases between. CDR1 WSHSY and CDR2 SAAADI come from the germline V gene. The CDR3 region has the DNA TGCGCCACCCTGACTAGGGCAGATACGCAGTATTTT. It encodes CATLTRADTQYF.

The J gene is TRBJ2-7, the V gene TRBV18, with D tentatively TRBD2 (6 bases). Trimming left V 3 bases short and J 7 bases short, with 10 bases between. Germline loops: CDR1 KGHSH, CDR2 LQKENI. CDR3 length: 12 amino acids. Here the CDR3 DNA reads TGTGCCAGCTCACCGCTGGGAGGAGAGCAGTACTTC. This sequence encodes CASSPLGGEQYF.

The chain combines TRBV7-8 with TRBJ2-1; D is possibly TRBD2 (5 bases). The CDR3 runs to 14 residues. The V end was cut by 1 base, the J end by 4 bases, with 8 bases between. CDR1 and CDR2 from the germline V gene are SGHVS and FQNEAQ. The CDR3, as DNA: TGTGCCAGCAGCTTAGAGAGAGGGTACAATGAGCAGTTCTTC. As protein: CASSLERGYNEQFF.

This chain uses TRBV9 with TRBJ1-4, with no clear D. The CDR3 loop spans 15 amino acids. Germline V gene data show CDR1 as SGDLS and CDR2 as YYNGEE. The V end lost 4 bases, the J end lost 0 bases, and 10 bases lay between the germline ends. The CDR3 here is CASSPQHTTNEKLFF. The CDR3 DNA follows: TGTGCCAGCAGCCCCCAACATACAACTAATGAAAAACTGTTTTTT.

The chain links TRBV7-2 to TRBJ2-1; TRBD2 matches at 11 bases. Trimming removed 5 bases from V and 8 bases from J; junction bases left unmatched: 17. This CDR3 region has 18 residues. Germline V lookup: CDR1 SGHTA, CDR2 FQGNSA. The CDR3, as DNA: TGTGCCAGCAGCACCGCTTTAGGCCCTAGCGGGAGGATGGATGAGCAGTTCTTC. As protein: CASSTALGPSGRMDEQFF.

The chain links TRBV10-2 to TRBJ2-7; 9 bases are a match to TRBD1. The CDR3 spans 17 residues. Per the germline V gene, CDR1 is WSHSY and CDR2 is SAAADI. V shed 3 bases and J 6 bases; nucleotides not matched to a gene: 15. CDR3 DNA sequence: TGCGCCAGCAGTGAACAGGGGGCGCGGTCCTTCACCTCCGAGCAGTACTTC. It yields the protein CASSEQGARSFTSEQYF.

The chain recombines TRBV9 with TRBJ2-3; D uncertain. This CDR3 comprises 13 residues. The ends were cut back, 0 bases at V and 4 bases at J, with 6 bases in the middle. The germline V gene has CDR1 SGDLS and CDR2 YYNGEE. In DNA form, the CDR3 reads TGTGCCAGCAGCGTAGGAGGTGCAGATACGCAGTATTTT. Amino acid sequence: CASSVGGADTQYF.

J is TRBJ2-7 and V is TRBV19; TRBD1 is a possible D gene (5 bases). The CDR3 extends over 13 amino acids. V was shortened by 4 bases and J by 6 bases, with 13 bases between the two germline ends. Germline V gene data show CDR1 as LNHDA and CDR2 as SQIVND (reference sequence). In DNA, the CDR3 is TGTGCCAGTAGTAAGGACATTCCCTCCGAGCAGTACTTC. This gives the protein CASSKDIPSEQYF.

This rearrangement joins TRBV28 to TRBJ2-2, with D tentatively TRBD1 (6 bases). Germline CDR1 is MDHEN and CDR2 is SYDVKM. This CDR3 is built from 14 residues. With 5 bases removed from V and 8 bases from J, the gap between germline ends came to 15 bases. For the CDR3, the DNA is TGTGCCAGCAGTATTCCCACAGGGCCTGGGGAGCTGTTTTTT. This gives the protein CASSIPTGPGELFF. Full variable domain (remainder filled in from reference TRBV28 and TRBJ2-2): DVKVTQSSRYLVKRTGEKVFLECVQDMDHENMFWYRQDPGLGLRLIYFSYDVKMKEKGDIPEGYSVSREKKERFSLILESASTNQTSMYLCASSIPTGPGELFFGEGSRLTVL.

The J gene is TRBJ2-2, the V gene TRBV7-3; no definite D call. The V and J ends lost 4 bases and 1 base respectively, with 7 bases between them. CDR1 is SGHTA and CDR2 is FQGTGA in the germline V gene. The CDR3 consists of 14 residues. The CDR3 sequence: CASSYSRNTGELFF. DNA for the CDR3: TGTGCCAGCAGCTATAGCAGGAACACCGGGGAGCTGTTTTTT.

The chain links TRBV30 to TRBJ2-7, with D possibly TRBD1 on 6 matching bases. This CDR3 contains 14 residues. The V end lost 3 bases, the J end lost 1 base, and 13 bases lay between the germline ends. Germline V gene data show CDR1 as GTSNPN and CDR2 as SVGIG (reference sequence). In DNA form, the CDR3 reads TGTGCCTGGAGGAAGGTGGGACAATCCTACGAGCAGTACTTC. This sequence encodes CAWRKVGQSYEQYF.

The V and J genes are TRBV6-6 and TRBJ2-7; TRBD2 matches 10 bases. This CDR3 contains 15 residues. With 6 bases clipped from V and 2 bases from J, the junction kept 7 bases outside the gene matches. Germline CDR1 MNHNY, CDR2 SVGAGI (reference sequence). The CDR3 protein is CASRSPSGRPYEQYF. Written as DNA, the CDR3 is TGTGCCAGCAGAAGTCCTAGCGGGAGACCCTACGAGCAGTACTTC.

J is TRBJ2-1 and V is TRBV27; the match to TRBD2 covers 7 bases. Germline trimming cut 5 bases from V and 8 bases from J; bases unmatched to any gene: 9. Germline V lookup: CDR1 MNHEY, CDR2 SMNVEV (reference sequence). The CDR3 sequence is 14 residues long. CDR3 protein: CASSHPGRSDEQFF. CDR3 nucleotide sequence: TGTGCCAGCAGTCACCCCGGGAGGTCGGATGAGCAGTTCTTC.

The rearrangement joins TRBV28 to TRBJ1-5; weak D call: TRBD1 (5 bases). Germline CDR1 and CDR2: MDHEN and SYDVKM. The CDR3 totals 12 residues. V dropped 10 bases and J dropped 0 bases, with 7 bases sitting between them. The CDR3 loop reads CANGGSNQPQHF. The CDR3 nucleotides are TGTGCCAACGGGGGTAGCAATCAGCCCCAGCATTTT.